This passage covers 15 T cell receptor beta chains from one sample sequenced in a study of technical replicates of blood from a handful of donors (dated by TCRdb to 2017 to 2019). The library came from the immunoSEQ multiplex PCR assay. This is the immuneACCESS table as TCRdb keeps it, with only in-frame sequences that have V and J called. A part of the clones is gone; compared with another copy, unresolved V genes explain less than half, and the rest is unexplained. The sample contains about 66,000 clones, around 89% of them found a single time. Approximately 4.5% of the sample rests with the top ten. The specimen sequenced was PBMCs. The receptor source for this set is a human donor in good health. Some clones in this sample may be carry-over from other donors' samples.

V usage is TRBV7-9 and J usage is TRBJ2-5, with 10 bases fitting TRBD1. V trimming: 5 bases; J trimming: 5 bases; junction bases outside the gene matches: 8. Germline V gene lookup returns CDR1 SEHNR and CDR2 FQNEAQ (reference sequence). The CDR3 sequence is 15 residues long. Written as DNA, the CDR3 is TGTGCCAGCAGCACCTGGGACAGGGGTTCGGAGACCCAGTACTTC. This encodes CASSTWDRGSETQYF.

The rearrangement uses TRBV4-3 and TRBJ1-2; D not certain. Germline V lookup: CDR1 LGHNA, CDR2 YSLEER. This CDR3 has 14 amino acids. Trimming removed 0 bases from V and 2 bases from J, with 7 bases in between. The CDR3 bases are TGCGCCAGCAGCCAAGAGTGGCAAAACTATGGCTACACCTTC. Translated, it gives CASSQEWQNYGYTF.

This clone came up once. The V and J genes are TRBV4-3 and TRBJ2-7; D not certain. V lost 1 base to trimming and J lost 2 bases, with 12 bases between them. Germline lookup yields CDR1 LGHNA and CDR2 YSLEER. CDR3 length: 15 residues. In DNA form, the CDR3 reads TGCGCCAGCAGCCAAGGTCTCCCCGCTACCTACGAGCAGTACTTC. It is translated as CASSQGLPATYEQYF.

CDR3 DNA: TGCGCCAGCAGCTTGGCCGGGACTCCGAGCTCCTACAATGAGCAGTTCTTC. Amino acid sequence: CASSLAGTPSSYNEQFF. The chain has TRBV5-1 and TRBJ2-1; tentatively, D is TRBD2 (6 bases). The germline V gene encodes CDR1 SGHRS and CDR2 YFSETQ. CDR3 size: 17 residues. Trimming shortened V by 0 bases and J by 0 bases, and 13 bases separated the two germline ends. The full variable domain, its missing parts supplied by reference TRBV5-1 and TRBJ2-1, is KAGVTQTPRYLIKTRGQQVTLSCSPISGHRSVSWYQQTPGQGLQFLFEYFSETQRNKGNFPGRFSGRQFSNSRSEMNVSTLELGDSALYLCASSLAGTPSSYNEQFFGPGTRLTVL.

This chain links TRBV11-3 with TRBJ2-5, with D hard to call. The CDR3 totals 13 residues. Germline V CDR1 and CDR2: SGHNT, YENEEA. V gave up 5 bases and J gave up 5 bases, with 12 bases separating them. For the CDR3, the DNA is TGTGCCAGCAGCCTGGGCCCGTGGGAGACCCAGTACTTC. Protein: CASSLGPWETQYF.

This sequence joins TRBV7-2 and TRBJ2-5; TRBD2 aligns across 9 bases. This CDR3 has 15 residues. Germline assignment: CDR1 SGHTA and CDR2 FQGNSA. The trim removed 6 bases at V and 7 bases at J, leaving 12 bases unmatched. The CDR3 protein is CASSIFLAGPGTQYF. The CDR3 coding sequence is TGTGCCAGCAGTATTTTTCTAGCGGGGCCTGGGACCCAGTACTTC.

This clone was counted once. CDR3 residues: CASSPRAGGLDSPLHF. CDR3 DNA: TGTGCCAGCTCACCACGGGCAGGGGGATTGGATTCACCCCTCCACTTT. The V and J genes are TRBV18 and TRBJ1-6, with TRBD1 matching over 7 bases. Germline-derived CDR1 and CDR2 are KGHSH and LQKENI. The V and J ends lost 1 base and 8 bases, in that order; junction bases with no gene match: 8. The CDR3 consists of 16 residues.

The J gene is TRBJ1-1, the V gene TRBV9; a possible D gene is TRBD1 (5 bases). Looked up from germline, CDR1 is SGDLS and CDR2 is YYNGEE. The ends were cut back, 0 bases at V and 4 bases at J, with 13 bases in the middle. The CDR3 has 15 amino acids. The CDR3 nucleotides read TGTGCCAGCAGCGTAGCGGTGGGGCTGCCCACTGAAGCTTTCTTT. Translating it yields CASSVAVGLPTEAFF.

This chain uses TRBV19 with TRBJ1-2; 9 nucleotides align to TRBD1. Germline V CDR1 and CDR2: LNHDA, SQIVND (reference sequence). The V and J ends lost 5 bases and 4 bases, in that order; junction bases with no gene match: 8. This CDR3 region has 15 residues. In DNA, the CDR3 is TGTGCCAGTAGTCCTGAGACAGGGGGAGGCTATGGCTACACCTTC. The encoded protein is CASSPETGGGYGYTF.

This rearrangement joins TRBV7-9 to TRBJ1-1; TRBD1 matches 7 bases. Germline CDR1 and CDR2: SEHNR and FQNEAQ (reference sequence). This CDR3 comprises 15 residues. The V gene end was trimmed by 5 bases and the J gene end by 4 bases; junction bases not matched to a gene: 10. CDR3: CASSKSRGLSTEAFF. The CDR3 nucleotides are TGTGCCAGCAGCAAATCGAGGGGGCTTAGCACTGAAGCTTTCTTT.

This chain joins TRBV27 and TRBJ2-7; D remains unclear. Per the germline V gene, CDR1 is MNHEY and CDR2 is SMNVEV (reference sequence). V was shortened by 11 bases and J by 5 bases, with 10 bases between the two germline ends. The CDR3 totals 10 residues. The CDR3 coding sequence is TGTGCCCCCCGGAGAGACGAGCAGTACTTC. Its translation is CAPRRDEQYF.

This clone has a single count. The V call is TRBV30, the J call TRBJ1-5; TRBD1 might be the D (5 bases). CDR1 is GTSNPN, CDR2 SVGIG, per germline (reference sequence). CDR3 length: 13 residues. The V end was cut by 3 bases, the J end by 7 bases, with 13 bases between. The CDR3 region has the DNA TGTGCCTGGAGGAAAGGGGCAGGGCAGCCCCAGCATTTT. Translated: CAWRKGAGQPQHF. Looking up the rest from reference TRBV30 and TRBJ1-5 gives the full variable domain: SQTIHQWPATLVQPVGSPLSLECTVEGTSNPNLYWYRQAAGRGLQLLFYSVGIGQISSEVPQNLSASRPQDRQFILSSKKLLLSDSGFYLCAWRKGAGQPQHFGDGTRLSIL.

The rearrangement joins TRBV2 to TRBJ1-6, with TRBD1 matching 7 bases. The junction had 15 bases not matched to a gene; V was cut back by 6 bases and J by 10 bases. The CDR3 contains 16 residues. Germline values: CDR1 SNHLY, CDR2 FYNNEI. CDR3 amino acids: CASSLQGEGAGSPLHF. CDR3 nucleotide sequence: TGTGCCAGCAGCCTTCAGGGGGAAGGTGCGGGGTCACCCCTCCACTTT. Complete variable domain (other parts from reference TRBV2 and TRBJ1-6): EPEVTQTPSHQVTQMGQEVILRCVPISNHLYFYWYRQILGQKVEFLVSFYNNEISEKSEIFDDQFSVERPDGSNFTLKIRSTKLEDSAMYFCASSLQGEGAGSPLHFGNGTRLTVT.

This chain joins TRBV30 and TRBJ2-5; 10 nucleotides align to TRBD2. The trim removed 1 base at V and 5 bases at J, leaving 7 bases unmatched. The CDR3 sequence is 15 residues long. CDR1 is GTSNPN and CDR2 is SVGIG in the germline V gene (reference sequence). The CDR3 DNA follows: TGTGCCTGGAGTGGGCCTAGCGGGAGCCGGGAGACCCAGTACTTC. Translated, it gives CAWSGPSGSRETQYF.

CDR3: CASSVEDRANSPLHF. The CDR3 nucleotides read TGTGCCAGCAGCGTAGAGGACAGGGCCAATTCACCCCTCCACTTT. The V call is TRBV9, the J call TRBJ1-6; 8 bases line up with TRBD1. Germline V gene sequence: CDR1 SGDLS, CDR2 YYNGEE. This CDR3 spans 15 amino acids. V was pared by 0 bases and J by 7 bases, with 3 bases of the junction left unmatched.